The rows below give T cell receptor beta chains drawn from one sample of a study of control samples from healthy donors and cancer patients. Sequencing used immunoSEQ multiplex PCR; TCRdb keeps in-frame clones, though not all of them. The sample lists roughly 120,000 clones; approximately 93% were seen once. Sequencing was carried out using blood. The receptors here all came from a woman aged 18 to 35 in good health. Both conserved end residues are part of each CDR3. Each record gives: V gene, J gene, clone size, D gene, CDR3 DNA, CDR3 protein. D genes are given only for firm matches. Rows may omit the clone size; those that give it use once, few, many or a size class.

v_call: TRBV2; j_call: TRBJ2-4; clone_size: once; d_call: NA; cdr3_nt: TGTGCCAGCAGTGAAAGGGGGGATTACAAAAACATTCAGTACTTC; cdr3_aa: CASSERGDYKNIQYF
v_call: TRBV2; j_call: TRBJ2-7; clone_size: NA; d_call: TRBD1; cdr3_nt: TGTGCCAGCAGTGATCAGGTCAGGGGGCAGGAGCAGTACTTC; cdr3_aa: CASSDQVRGQEQYF
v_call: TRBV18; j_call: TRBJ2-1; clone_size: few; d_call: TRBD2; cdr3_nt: TGTGCCAGCTCATCTACCGGGACTAGCGGGAGACATGAGCAGTTCTTC; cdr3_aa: CASSSTGTSGRHEQFF
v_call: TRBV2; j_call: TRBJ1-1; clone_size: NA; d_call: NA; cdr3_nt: TGTGCCAGCAGTGAATACACTGAAGCTTTCTTT; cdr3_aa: CASSEYTEAFF
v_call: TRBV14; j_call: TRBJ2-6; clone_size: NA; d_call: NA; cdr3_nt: TGTGCCAGCAGCCGACGGAGCTCTGGGGCCAACGTCCTGACTTTC; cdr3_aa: CASSRRSSGANVLTF
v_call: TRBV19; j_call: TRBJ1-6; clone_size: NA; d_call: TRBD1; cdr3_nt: TGTGCCAGTAGTATCGCGGGACAGCTCAATTCACCCCTCCACTTT; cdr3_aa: CASSIAGQLNSPLHF
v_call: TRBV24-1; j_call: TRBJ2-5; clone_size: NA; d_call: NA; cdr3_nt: TGTGCCACCAGTGAGGGGCGGGAGACCCAGTACTTC; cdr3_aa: CATSEGRETQYF
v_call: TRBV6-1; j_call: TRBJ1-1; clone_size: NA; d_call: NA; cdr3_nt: TGTGCCAGCAGTGAAGCTGGGGGAATAGGGAAGGCTTTCTTT; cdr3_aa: CASSEAGGIGKAFF
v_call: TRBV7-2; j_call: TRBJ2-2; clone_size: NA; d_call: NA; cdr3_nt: TGTGCCAGCAGCTTATTCTCTCGGCTAAAGAACACCGGGGAGCTGTTTTTT; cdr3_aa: CASSLFSRLKNTGELFF
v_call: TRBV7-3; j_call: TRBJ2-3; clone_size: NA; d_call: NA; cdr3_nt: TGTGCCAGCAGCTTAAATCCGGCTGGGGATACGCAGTATTTT; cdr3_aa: CASSLNPAGDTQYF
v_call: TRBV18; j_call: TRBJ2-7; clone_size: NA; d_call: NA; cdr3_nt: TGTGCCAGCTCACCTCCTTCGGGGTTAGTAACCTACGAGCAGTACTTC; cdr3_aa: CASSPPSGLVTYEQYF
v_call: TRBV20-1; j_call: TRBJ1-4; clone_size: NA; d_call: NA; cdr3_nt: TGCAGTGCTAGCCCGGAGGAAAAACTGTTTTTT; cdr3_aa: CSASPEEKLFF
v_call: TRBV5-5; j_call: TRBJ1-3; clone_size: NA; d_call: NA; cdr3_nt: TGTGCCAGCAGCTTTGGTATGGGAAACACCATATATTTT; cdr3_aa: CASSFGMGNTIYF
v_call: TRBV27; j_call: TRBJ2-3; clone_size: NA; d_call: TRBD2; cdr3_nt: TGTGCCAGCAGCGTGCTAGCGGGGGACTGGAGCACAGATACGCAGTATTTT; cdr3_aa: CASSVLAGDWSTDTQYF
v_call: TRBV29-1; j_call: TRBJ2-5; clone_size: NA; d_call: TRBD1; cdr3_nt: TGCAGCGTTGAACAGAGGGGGCCGGAGACCCAGTACTTC; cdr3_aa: CSVEQRGPETQYF
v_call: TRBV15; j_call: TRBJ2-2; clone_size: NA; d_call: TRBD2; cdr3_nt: TGTGCCACCAGCAGAGATCGGGGGGGCACCGGGGAGCTGTTTTTT; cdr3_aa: CATSRDRGGTGELFF
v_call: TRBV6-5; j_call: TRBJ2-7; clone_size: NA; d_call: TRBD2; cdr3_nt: TGTGCCAGCAGTTACACCATTCTAGCGGGAACCTACGAGCAGTACTTC; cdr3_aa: CASSYTILAGTYEQYF
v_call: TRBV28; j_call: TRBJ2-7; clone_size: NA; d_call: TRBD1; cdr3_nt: TGTGCCAGCGTAACGACAGGGGGGGGGCACGAGCAGTACTTC; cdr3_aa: CASVTTGGGHEQYF